One and the same sample provided the 32 T cell receptor beta chains below, sequenced in a study of a mutant IDH1 vaccine in newly diagnosed glioma (dated by TCRdb to about 2021). The sample's time point, from its label and the paper: week 5, during vaccination. Each vaccine dose was 300 ug of a 20-mer mutant IDH1 peptide in Montanide, given subcutaneously with topical imiquimod. No antigen has been identified for these receptors. Library generation was performed with the immunoSEQ multiplex PCR assay. TCRdb retrieved this table from immuneACCESS and kept in-frame rearrangements only. Not all clones are present; in checked studies, unresolved V genes account for under half, and no reason is known for the remainder. For this sample there are 30,000 to 40,000 clones; more than 80% appear just once. The ten largest clonotypes hold around 10% of the sample. The source was PBMCs, collected from a glioma patient whose treatment included an IDH1 peptide vaccine. The receptors shown here come from a man in his forties or fifties with glioma.

The chain carries TRBV27 and TRBJ2-7; D remains unclear. V was pared by 4 bases and J by 0 bases, with 10 bases between. The CDR3 has 14 amino acids. The germline V gene has CDR1 MNHEY and CDR2 SMNVEV (reference sequence). For the CDR3, the DNA is TGTGCCAGCAGTTCTATCAGGAGCTCCTACGAGCAGTACTTC. Its protein is CASSSIRSSYEQYF.

V and J are TRBV4-2 and TRBJ1-1; D not resolved. This CDR3 region has 15 residues. In germline, CDR1 is LGHNA, CDR2 YNFKEQ. Trimming left V 0 bases short and J 4 bases short, with 12 bases between. The CDR3 DNA sequence: TGTGCCAGCAGCCAAGAGGCCCTGGGAGGCACTGAAGCTTTCTTT. It codes for CASSQEALGGTEAFF.

This chain joins TRBV27 and TRBJ1-3; D unclear. In germline, CDR1 is MNHEY, CDR2 SMNVEV (reference sequence). The CDR3 totals 15 residues. The germline V and J ends were trimmed by 4 bases and 0 bases, with 10 bases remaining between them. CDR3 protein: CASSSSLPSGNTIYF. In DNA form, the CDR3 reads TGTGCCAGCAGTTCCTCTTTGCCCTCTGGAAACACCATATATTTT.

Only one count was recorded for this clone. V and J are TRBV15 and TRBJ2-2; 9 nucleotides align to TRBD1. The CDR3 runs 16 residues. CDR1 LNHNV and CDR2 YYDKDF come from the germline V gene (reference sequence). Trimming cost V 3 bases and J 9 bases; bases outside gene matches: 11. The CDR3 nucleotides read TGTGCCACCAGCAGCGAGACCGGGACAGGGCTTAGGGAGCTGTTTTTT. This sequence encodes CATSSETGTGLRELFF.

The gene calls are TRBV29-1 and TRBJ2-2; 9 bases are a match to TRBD2. V trimming: 5 bases; J trimming: 3 bases; junction bases outside the gene matches: 10. The germline V gene encodes CDR1 SQVTM and CDR2 ANQGSEA. The CDR3 loop spans 16 amino acids. CDR3 sequence reads: CSVLTLAGVDTGELFF. The CDR3 bases are TGCAGCGTTCTAACATTAGCGGGGGTCGACACCGGGGAGCTGTTTTTT.

The chain uses TRBV7-8 and TRBJ2-1, with 7 nucleotides matching TRBD1. V lost 5 bases, J lost 8 bases, and 9 bases stayed unmatched. CDR1 SGHVS and CDR2 FQNEAQ come from the germline V gene. CDR3 length equals 14 residues. CDR3 in DNA: TGTGCCAGCAGCCCAGACAGGGTTACTGATGAGCAGTTCTTC. It specifies CASSPDRVTDEQFF.

This clone showed up just once. The chain combines TRBV19 with TRBJ2-7; weak D call: TRBD1 (6 bases). V was shortened by 10 bases and J by 0 bases, with 13 bases between the two germline ends. Germline CDR1 and CDR2: LNHDA and SQIVND (reference sequence). The CDR3 runs 13 residues. The CDR3 region has the DNA TGTGCCACCAGAGGGGGTCTCTCCTACGAGCAGTACTTC. Translating gives CATRGGLSYEQYF.

This clone was seen a few times. The V and J genes are TRBV18 and TRBJ1-2; D uncertain. From germline, CDR1 is KGHSH and CDR2 LQKENI. The CDR3 totals 12 residues. Deletions cut 4 bases from V and 8 bases from J, with 11 bases between. As DNA, the CDR3 is TGTGCCAGCTCACTTGAGGGAGGAGGCTACACCTTC. It specifies CASSLEGGGYTF. Drawing the rest from reference TRBV18 and TRBJ1-2, the complete variable domain is NAGVMQNPRHLVRRRGQEARLRCSPMKGHSHVYWYRQLPEEGLKFMVYLQKENIIDESGMPKERFSAEFPKEGPSILRIQQVVRGDSAAYFCASSLEGGGYTFGSGTRLTVV.

V gene TRBV5-4 combines with J gene TRBJ2-7; 7 positions match TRBD2. This CDR3 has 15 amino acids. Germline CDR1 and CDR2: SGHNT and YYREEE (reference sequence). Trimming cost V 3 bases and J 7 bases; bases outside gene matches: 13. CDR3 sequence: CASSYPGTNLGEQYF. The DNA of the CDR3 is TGTGCCAGCAGCTATCCCGGGACTAACTTGGGGGAGCAGTACTTC.

The J gene is TRBJ2-7, the V gene TRBV5-6, with D possibly TRBD1 on 5 matching bases. The CDR3 consists of 13 residues. Germline V lookup: CDR1 SGHDT, CDR2 YYEEEE. V was trimmed by 6 bases and J by 4 bases, leaving 14 bases between them. The CDR3 spells CASKGRAAYEQYF. The CDR3 bases are TGTGCCAGCAAGGGCAGGGCCGCATACGAGCAGTACTTC.

The J gene is TRBJ1-4, the V gene TRBV15; D unresolved. The CDR3 has 15 residues. V was pared by 0 bases and J by 5 bases, with 10 bases between. Per the germline V gene, CDR1 is LNHNV and CDR2 is YYDKDF (reference sequence). CDR3 bases: TGTGCCACCAGCAGAGATGCGGGGAGGAATGAAAAACTGTTTTTT. It codes for CATSRDAGRNEKLFF. Supplemented by reference TRBV15 and TRBJ1-4, the full variable domain reads DAMVIQNPRYQVTQFGKPVTLSCSQTLNHNVMYWYQQKSSQAPKLLFHYYDKDFNNEADTPDNFQSRRPNTSFCFLDIRSPGLGDTAMYLCATSRDAGRNEKLFFGSGTQLSVL.

The chain employs TRBV5-8 and TRBJ2-1; 11 bases are a match to TRBD2. Germline CDR1 is SGHTS and CDR2 is YDEGEE. CDR3 length equals 16 residues. With 2 bases clipped from V and 4 bases from J, the junction kept 5 bases outside the gene matches. For the CDR3, the DNA is TGTGCCAGCAGCTTCGGACTAGCGGGCCGATACAATGAGCAGTTCTTC. This translates into CASSFGLAGRYNEQFF.

Judged by abundance, this clone is medium-sized (0.01 to 0.1%). This chain uses TRBV27 with TRBJ2-2; D possibly uses TRBD1 or TRBD2 (7 bases each). V was clipped by 4 bases and J by 6 bases, with 9 bases between them. The V gene's germline CDR1 is MNHEY and CDR2 SMNVEV (reference sequence). The CDR3 is 13 amino acids. As DNA, the CDR3 is TGTGCCAGCAGTTCAGGGGGGGCCGGGGAGCTGTTTTTT. This translates into CASSSGGAGELFF.

The chain is built from TRBV6-5 and TRBJ2-7; D ambiguous. Germline V gene data show CDR1 as MNHEY and CDR2 as SVGAGI. The V gene lost 6 bases and the J gene lost 1 base, with 10 bases spanning the gap. The CDR3 covers 13 residues. DNA of the CDR3: TGTGCCAGCAGGGTAGACACGTCCTACGAGCAGTACTTC. Its translation: CASRVDTSYEQYF.

J is TRBJ1-1 and V is TRBV6-1, with unresolved D. The CDR3 loop spans 13 amino acids. V was pared by 6 bases and J by 5 bases, with 13 bases between. CDR1 MNHNS and CDR2 SASEGT come from the germline V gene. CDR3 DNA sequence: TGTGCCAGCAGCTGGGAGTTAGGGACTGAAGCTTTCTTT. Translated, it gives CASSWELGTEAFF.

CDR3 loop: CASSSLSHNEQFF. As DNA, the CDR3 is TGTGCCAGCAGCTCCCTGTCTCACAATGAGCAGTTCTTC. This chain links TRBV7-2 with TRBJ2-1; D is unresolved. CDR3 size: 13 residues. The germline V gene encodes CDR1 SGHTA and CDR2 FQGNSA. V gave up 4 bases and J gave up 5 bases, with 9 bases separating them.

V gene TRBV7-9 combines with J gene TRBJ1-6; tentatively, D is TRBD1 (5 bases). Germline CDR1 is SEHNR and CDR2 is FQNEAQ (reference sequence). This CDR3 contains 15 residues. Trimming stripped 2 bases from V and 7 bases from J, with 12 bases between. The CDR3 DNA follows: TGTGCCAGCAGCTTATCAGGGCAGTTGAATTCACCCCTCCACTTT. Translated, it gives CASSLSGQLNSPLHF.

This clone was detected only a few times. The chain is built from TRBV14 and TRBJ2-1, with D possibly TRBD1 on 6 matching bases. This CDR3 is 13 amino acids long. V was shortened by 4 bases and J by 13 bases, with 17 bases between the two germline ends. Germline lookup yields CDR1 SGHDN and CDR2 FVKESK. Here the CDR3 DNA reads TGTGCCAGCAGCCCAGGGGCAGTAGATAGTCAGTTCTTC. This gives the protein CASSPGAVDSQFF.

V is TRBV7-9 and J is TRBJ2-1, with no clear D. V lost 0 bases and J lost 3, with 6 bases in between. There are 14 residues in the CDR3. Per the germline V gene, CDR1 is SEHNR and CDR2 is FQNEAQ (reference sequence). In nucleotides, the CDR3 is TGTGCCAGCAGCTTAGCGGGTTACTACAATGAGCAGTTCTTC. Its translation is CASSLAGYYNEQFF.

The rearrangement joins TRBV11-2 to TRBJ2-1, with D unclear. Trimming removed 5 bases from V and 5 bases from J, with 13 bases in between. The CDR3 spans 14 residues. From germline, CDR1 is SGHAT and CDR2 FQNNGV. CDR3: CASSPGRTHNEQFF. DNA for the CDR3: TGTGCCAGCAGCCCGGGCCGAACCCACAATGAGCAGTTCTTC.

The chain is built from TRBV29-1 and TRBJ1-3; the D is unclear. V was pared by 5 bases and J by 4 bases, with 15 bases between. The CDR3 totals 14 residues. Germline-derived CDR1 and CDR2 are SQVTM and ANQGSEA. The CDR3 loop is CSVKIQNHGNTIYF. The CDR3 DNA reads as TGCAGCGTTAAGATCCAAAACCACGGAAACACCATATATTTT.

The genes are TRBV18 and TRBJ1-3; D is ambiguous. V was pared by 6 bases and J by 1 base, with 16 bases between. The germline gives CDR1 KGHSH, CDR2 LQKENI. This CDR3 has 16 amino acids. The CDR3 nucleotides read TGTGCCAGCTCCCCCGGGTCAGCTTCGTCTGGAAACACCATATATTTT. Translation: CASSPGSASSGNTIYF. Combining the CDR3 with reference TRBV18 and TRBJ1-3 gives the whole variable domain NAGVMQNPRHLVRRRGQEARLRCSPMKGHSHVYWYRQLPEEGLKFMVYLQKENIIDESGMPKERFSAEFPKEGPSILRIQQVVRGDSAAYFCASSPGSASSGNTIYFGEGSWLTVV.

This clone occurred once. The chain links TRBV9 to TRBJ2-5; the match to TRBD2 covers 8 bases. Germline values: CDR1 SGDLS, CDR2 YYNGEE. The CDR3 length is 13 residues. V lost 7 bases to trimming and J lost 5 bases; unmatched junction nucleotides: 7. The CDR3 DNA reads TGTGCCAGCGCGGGGGGCACAGGGGAGACCCAGTACTTC. Amino acids: CASAGGTGETQYF.

The J gene is TRBJ2-7, the V gene TRBV2, with 9 bases lining up with TRBD1. CDR1 SNHLY and CDR2 FYNNEI come from the germline V gene. With 2 bases clipped from V and 3 bases from J, the junction kept 5 bases outside the gene matches. The CDR3 has 15 amino acids. Here the CDR3 reads CASSESGQGYYEQYF. CDR3 DNA: TGTGCCAGCAGTGAAAGCGGACAGGGGTACTACGAGCAGTACTTC. Using reference TRBV2 and TRBJ2-7 for the parts outside the CDR3, the full variable domain is EPEVTQTPSHQVTQMGQEVILRCVPISNHLYFYWYRQILGQKVEFLVSFYNNEISEKSEIFDDQFSVERPDGSNFTLKIRSTKLEDSAMYFCASSESGQGYYEQYFGPGTRLTVT.

The chain links TRBV6-5 to TRBJ1-1; 8 positions agree with TRBD1. Losses at the gene ends were 6 bases for V and 5 bases for J; bases not matched to a gene: 8. Germline V gene lookup returns CDR1 MNHEY and CDR2 SVGAGI. CDR3 size: 14 residues. For the CDR3, the DNA is TGTGCCAGCAGGGCCGGGACAGGAAAGACTGAAGCTTTCTTT. This codes for CASRAGTGKTEAFF.

The chain couples TRBV27 to TRBJ2-2; D gene uncertain. Per the germline V gene, CDR1 is MNHEY and CDR2 is SMNVEV (reference sequence). The CDR3 covers 12 residues. V was shortened by 7 bases and J by 7 bases, with 10 bases between the two germline ends. The DNA of the CDR3 is TGTGCCAGCACTTTTCCGGGCGGGGAGCTGTTTTTT. Its protein is CASTFPGGELFF.

This clone came up once. The chain employs TRBV5-1 and TRBJ2-1; 8 bases match TRBD2. Trimming removed 0 bases from V and 7 bases from J; junction bases left unmatched: 6. CDR1 and CDR2 from the germline V gene are SGHRS and YFSETQ. The CDR3 contains 15 residues. In DNA, the CDR3 is TGCGCCAGCAGCTTGGACGGGACTAGGGGGAATGAGCAGTTCTTC. Amino acid sequence: CASSLDGTRGNEQFF.

The chain joins TRBV11-2 to TRBJ1-1; D is undetermined. V was pared by 3 bases and J by 1 base, with 6 bases between. This CDR3 is built from 13 residues. Germline lookup yields CDR1 SGHAT and CDR2 FQNNGV. The CDR3 DNA follows: TGTGCCAGCAGCTTTTCTCCGAACACTGAAGCTTTCTTT. This gives the protein CASSFSPNTEAFF.

The CDR3: CATKNQGQEKLFF. For the CDR3, the DNA is TGTGCCACAAAAAACCAGGGACAGGAAAAACTGTTTTTT. The V call is TRBV2, the J call TRBJ1-4, with 7 positions matching TRBD1. From germline, CDR1 is SNHLY and CDR2 FYNNEI. The CDR3 length is 13 residues. V lost 10 bases to trimming and J lost 8 bases; unmatched junction nucleotides: 10.

The chain employs TRBV5-6 and TRBJ2-5, with 11 positions matching TRBD1. This CDR3 has 16 amino acids. V dropped 4 bases and J dropped 6; count of bases not matched to a gene: 11. Germline V gene lookup returns CDR1 SGHDT and CDR2 YYEEEE. The CDR3 loop is CASSAYGTGGKKTQYF. In DNA, the CDR3 is TGTGCCAGCAGCGCTTACGGGACAGGGGGTAAGAAGACCCAGTACTTC.

The V gene is TRBV7-2, the J gene TRBJ1-5; possibly TRBD1 for D (6 bases). V lost 5 bases and J lost 5, with 16 bases in between. CDR3 length: 15 residues. Germline V gene data show CDR1 as SGHTA and CDR2 as FQGNSA. CDR3 DNA: TGTGCCAGCAGCACCGAAAGACAGGCCTATCAGCCCCAGCATTTT. Translating it yields CASSTERQAYQPQHF.

The V call is TRBV10-3, the J call TRBJ1-1; D might be TRBD1 (5 bases). The CDR3 runs 15 residues. Germline CDR1 is ENHRY and CDR2 is SYGVKD. The germline V and J ends were trimmed by 4 bases and 4 bases, with 16 bases remaining between them. CDR3 DNA: TGTGCCATCAGTGGAATTTCCGGGGGGACCACTGAAGCTTTCTTT. This encodes CAISGISGGTTEAFF.